This TCR beta chain was obtained from a study of regulatory T cells in long-lasting Graves disease. This clonotype was counted at least ten times. Antigen unknown. Deletions cut 0 bases from V and 5 bases from J, with 17 bases between. Looked up from germline, CDR1 is SGHTA and CDR2 is FQGTGA. The CDR3 covers 16 residues. Time point of the sample: newly diagnosed GD, antithyroid drugs for less than 3 months. From RNA extracted from PBMCs, the TCR library was made. Each of the patients was recruited from an endocrinology department situated in Xi'an, China. Study outcomes and limitations: Among samples with persistent disease, TRBV28, TRBJ1-2 and TRBJ2-5 were favored.

iRepertoire HTBI primers and Arm-PCR of CDR3 regions built TCR beta libraries. TCRdb recomputed calls from the multiplex PCR reads with MiXCR, one row per CDR3 protein. The sample lists approximately 400,000 distinct CDR3 sequences, around 11% occurring once. This sample also appeared in a second study, on T cells in Graves' hyperthyroidism and ophthalmopathy.

Material: peripheral blood mononuclear cells (PBMCs), obtained at new diagnosis, from a patient treated with antithyroid drugs. This receptor was identified in a woman aged 18 to 35 with Graves disease. V usage is TRBV7-3 and J usage is TRBJ2-7; D may match TRBD1 or TRBD2 (7 bases each). CDR3 region: CASSLTGRGRYNEQYF. Here the CDR3 DNA reads TGTGCCAGCAGCTTAACGGGGAGGGGGCGTTACAACGAGCAGTACTTC. Complete variable domain (other parts from reference TRBV7-3 and TRBJ2-7): GAGVSQTPSNKVTEKGKYVELRCDPISGHTALYWYRQSLGQGPEFLIYFQGTGAADDSGLPNDRFFAVRPEGSVSTLKIQRTERGDSAVYLCASSLTGRGRYNEQYFGPGTRLTVT.